This T cell receptor beta chain appears in the sequencing data of a study of cytomegalovirus exposure and HLA in healthy donors. Regarding this clone: Its cognate antigen is unknown. A junction end diverges from the germline sequence, so it may reflect a read error.

PCR employed 60 Vbeta and 13 Jbeta primers. Original handling: As a later analysis found, there were 82 million or so unique TCR beta chains, of which roughly 11 million were shared. This table comes from immunoSEQ multiplex PCR, and its TCRdb copy is limited to in-frame clones, with some not included. The DNA gave D and trimming, while V, J and clone size come from that table. The sample yields under 200,000 clones, roughly 85% seen once. There are 11 residues in the CDR3. Germline-derived CDR1 and CDR2 are SNHLY and FYNNEI. Overall study results and limits: A cluster of highly shared sequence variants was likely a sequencing artifact.

J is TRBJ1-2 and V is TRBV2, with a weak D call TRBD1 (6 bases). This receptor was identified in a man aged 45-65 years in good health and CMV-seropositive. Sequenced material: PBMCs. The CDR3 here is CASSDPGHQFF. CDR3 coding DNA: TGTGCCAGCAGTGACCCGGGACACCAATTCTTC.